These 16 T cell receptor beta chains came from one sample sequenced in a study of beta chain features in type 1 diabetes. Every isolated RNA sample was fully reverse transcribed, so sequencing captured expressed TCRB transcripts. Assay used: immunoSEQ multiplex PCR; TCRdb lists only in-frame clones, some missing. The sample lists about 140,000 clones; 9% to 10% were seen once. The sample consisted of central memory CD4+ T cells from blood. Every receptor here comes from a middle-aged woman in good health.

J is TRBJ2-1 and V is TRBV29-1; TRBD1 matches at 10 bases. V trimming: 6 bases; J trimming: 5 bases; junction bases outside the gene matches: 7. Germline CDR1 reads SQVTM; CDR2 reads ANQGSEA. The CDR3 length is 14 residues. The CDR3 nucleotides read TGCAGCGTCTATAGACAGGGGGCAGACAATGAGCAGTTCTTC. It codes for CSVYRQGADNEQFF.

This clone has a handful of counts. This rearrangement joins TRBV7-2 to TRBJ1-2; possibly TRBD1 for D (5 bases). Trimming cost V 5 bases and J 4 bases, with 17 bases left between them. CDR3 length: 15 amino acids. Germline lookup yields CDR1 SGHTA and CDR2 FQGNSA. CDR3 nucleotide sequence: TGTGCCAGCAGCGCCCCAGGAAAGGGGCTCTATGGCTACACCTTC. Amino acids: CASSAPGKGLYGYTF.

This clone has more than one count but fewer than ten. CDR3 DNA sequence: TGTGCCAGCAGCCCCCTCGGCGGCAGCGGATCCTACGAGCAGTACTTC. Its translation: CASSPLGGSGSYEQYF. The chain employs TRBV14 and TRBJ2-7; tentatively, D is TRBD2 (5 bases). Germline V gene sequence: CDR1 SGHDN, CDR2 FVKESK. This CDR3 has 16 amino acids. Deletions cut 4 bases from V and 1 base from J, with 17 bases between.

This chain joins TRBV2 and TRBJ2-1, with D tentatively TRBD2 (5 bases). CDR1 is SNHLY and CDR2 is FYNNEI in the germline V gene. Trimming took off 4 bases at V and 0 bases at J, with 10 bases between the two ends. The CDR3 spans 15 residues. The DNA of the CDR3 is TGTGCCAGCAGTGTAGGCACTAGCTCCTACAATGAGCAGTTCTTC. Residues: CASSVGTSSYNEQFF.

The chain is built from TRBV7-9 and TRBJ1-2; D is perhaps TRBD1 (6 bases). The germline CDR1 and CDR2 sequences are SEHNR and FQNEAQ (reference sequence). The CDR3 loop spans 14 amino acids. Trimming stripped 2 bases from V and 1 base from J, with 8 bases between. CDR3 region: CASSLSQGNYGYTF. CDR3 in DNA: TGTGCCAGCAGCTTATCACAGGGTAACTATGGCTACACCTTC.

The chain is built from TRBV19 and TRBJ1-1; tentative D call: TRBD1 (6 bases). The germline V gene encodes CDR1 LNHDA and CDR2 SQIVND (reference sequence). The CDR3 contains 14 residues. Trimming cost V 7 bases and J 8 bases, with 20 bases left between them. CDR3 region: CASTMRGIRHEAFF. CDR3 DNA sequence: TGTGCCAGTACCATGAGGGGGATCCGGCACGAAGCTTTCTTT.

In its sample, this clone was seen many times. V gene TRBV19 combines with J gene TRBJ2-3; D gene unclear. This CDR3 spans 8 amino acids. CDR1 LNHDA and CDR2 SQIVND come from the germline V gene (reference sequence). In nucleotides, the CDR3 is TGTTCAGCAGATACGCAGTATTTT. Residues: CSADTQYF. Full variable domain (remainder filled in from reference TRBV19 and TRBJ2-3): DGGITQSPKYLFRKEGQNVTLSCEQNLNHDAMYWYRQDPGQGLRLIYYSQIVNDFQKGDIAEGYSVSREKKESFPLTVTSAQKNPTAFYLCSADTQYFGPGTRLTVL.

The sample holds a few counts of this clone. The chain links TRBV1 to TRBJ1-2; the table's TRBD1 call for D was not verified on the DNA. TRBV1 is recorded as a pseudogene. The CDR3 is 16 residues long. This CDR3 reads CTSSQDKGTGRRGYTF. The CDR3 DNA sequence: TGCACCAGCAGCCAAGATAAAGGTACAGGGCGGCGGGGCTACACCTTC.

V usage is TRBV4-3 and J usage is TRBJ2-1; D call uncertain. From germline, CDR1 is LGHNA and CDR2 YSLEER. The CDR3 extends over 16 amino acids. V was shortened by 1 base and J by 5 bases, with 15 bases between the two germline ends. CDR3 sequence (DNA): TGCGCCAGCAGCCAAGTGAACCTAGTCCATAACAATGAGCAGTTCTTC. Residues: CASSQVNLVHNNEQFF.

The CDR3 loop is CASTLTTQETQYF. DNA of the CDR3: TGTGCCAGCACCCTGACAACGCAAGAGACCCAGTACTTC. This rearrangement joins TRBV2 to TRBJ2-5; no definite D call. The CDR3 loop spans 13 amino acids. The germline V and J ends were trimmed by 7 bases and 2 bases, with 11 bases remaining between them. Germline V lookup: CDR1 SNHLY, CDR2 FYNNEI.

In its sample, this clone was seen many times. The chain carries TRBV7-2 and TRBJ1-4; TRBD1 matches at 7 bases. J gave up 5 bases and V 4 bases, and 1 base lay outside the gene matches. The CDR3 consists of 13 residues. The V gene's germline CDR1 is SGHTA and CDR2 FQGNSA. The CDR3 loop is CASSWGQNEKLFF. In nucleotides, the CDR3 is TGTGCCAGCAGCTGGGGACAGAATGAAAAACTGTTTTTT.

This clone occurred a few times. The chain recombines TRBV7-9 with TRBJ2-5; 9 bases line up with TRBD1. CDR1 is SEHNR, CDR2 FQNEAQ, per germline (reference sequence). The V segment lost 5 bases and the J segment 5 bases; nucleotides outside the gene matches: 6. This CDR3 is built from 14 residues. The CDR3 spells CASSQGTGFETQYF. The CDR3 bases are TGTGCCAGCAGCCAAGGGACAGGGTTTGAGACCCAGTACTTC. The entire variable domain, with the rest obtained from reference TRBV7-9 and TRBJ2-5, is as follows: DTGVSQNPRHKITKRGQNVTFRCDPISEHNRLYWYRQTLGQGPEFLTYFQNEAQLEKSRLLSDRFSAERPKGSFSTLEIQRTEQGDSAMYLCASSQGTGFETQYFGPGTRLLVL.

This clone was counted only a few times. V and J are TRBV1 and TRBJ2-3; the table's D call, TRBD1, was not checked against the DNA. TRBV1 is flagged as a pseudogene. The CDR3 loop spans 18 amino acids. Written as DNA, the CDR3 is TGCACCAGCAGCCAGAACGGACAGGGGGCTTCCCTCACAGATACGCAGTATTTT. Its translation is CTSSQNGQGASLTDTQYF.

This clone was seen more than once but under ten times. The rearrangement links TRBV7-2 to TRBJ1-2, with 7 bases lining up with TRBD1. Germline V gene data show CDR1 as SGHTA and CDR2 as FQGNSA. Germline trimming cut 5 bases from V and 7 bases from J; bases unmatched to any gene: 7. The CDR3 is 13 residues long. The CDR3 protein is CASSIDRVSGYTF. The CDR3 DNA reads TGTGCCAGCAGCATCGACAGGGTTTCTGGCTACACCTTC.

This clone was counted many times. V usage is TRBV10-3 and J usage is TRBJ1-1; 9 bases are shared with TRBD1. This CDR3 is built from 15 residues. Per germline, CDR1 ENHRY and CDR2 SYGVKD. J gave up 3 bases and V 8 bases, and 10 bases lay outside the gene matches. The CDR3, as DNA: TGTGCCATCCGGGGGGACAGGGTCGGGGACACTGAAGCTTTCTTT. As protein: CAIRGDRVGDTEAFF.

This clone was found a few times. The chain couples TRBV2 to TRBJ2-2, with 8 bases identical to TRBD2. Germline CDR1 reads SNHLY; CDR2 reads FYNNEI. The V gene end was trimmed by 6 bases and the J gene end by 4 bases; junction bases not matched to a gene: 7. The CDR3 runs to 15 residues. CDR3 sequence: CASSLAGQITGELFF. The CDR3 DNA reads as TGTGCCAGCAGCCTAGCGGGTCAAATCACCGGGGAGCTGTTTTTT.